This T cell receptor beta chain was recovered during a study of T cells in localized non-small cell lung cancer. CDR1 is KGHSH, CDR2 LQKENI, per germline. The length of the CDR3 is 13 residues. V lost 5 bases, J lost 2 bases, and 9 bases lay in between. Generated by immunoSEQ multiplex PCR, the TCRdb table keeps only in-frame clones and is missing some. The sample has about 2,800 clones, roughly 28% seen once. The chain uses TRBV18 and TRBJ2-5, with a tentative D call TRBD1 (6 bases). The sample here was normal lung tissue next to the tumor, taken before any cancer treatment. The receptor's source is a male donor older than 55 with stage II lung adenocarcinoma. CDR3 DNA: TGTGCCAGCTCATCAGACAGGCAAGAGACCCAGTACTTC. This encodes CASSSDRQETQYF.